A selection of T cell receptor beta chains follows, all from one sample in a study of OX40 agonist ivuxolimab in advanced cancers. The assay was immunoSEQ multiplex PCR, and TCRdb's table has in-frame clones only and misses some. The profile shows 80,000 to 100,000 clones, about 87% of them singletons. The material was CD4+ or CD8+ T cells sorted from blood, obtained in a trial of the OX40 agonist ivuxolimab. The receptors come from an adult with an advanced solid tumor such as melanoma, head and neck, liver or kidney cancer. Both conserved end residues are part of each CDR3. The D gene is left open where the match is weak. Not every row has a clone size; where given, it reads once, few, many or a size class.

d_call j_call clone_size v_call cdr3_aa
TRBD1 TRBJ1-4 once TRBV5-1 CASRTEGQRNEKLFF
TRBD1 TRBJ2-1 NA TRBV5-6 CASSSTGGSYNEQFF
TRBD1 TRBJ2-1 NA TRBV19 CATQGQGYNEQFF
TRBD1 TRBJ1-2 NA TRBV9 CASSVAAGQGQGYTF
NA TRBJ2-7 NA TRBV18 CASSPGSYEQYF
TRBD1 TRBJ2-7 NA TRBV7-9 CASSLGDRGHSYEQYF
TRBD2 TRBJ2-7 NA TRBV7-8 CASGGGRYEQYF
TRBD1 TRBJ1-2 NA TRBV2 CASSVTGDNYGYTF
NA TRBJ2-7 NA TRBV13 CASRAFSDEQYF
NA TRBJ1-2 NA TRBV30 CAWSRQINFSYTF
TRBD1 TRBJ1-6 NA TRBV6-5 CASSYSGTGNSPLHF
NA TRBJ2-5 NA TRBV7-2 CASSLGGLGTQYF
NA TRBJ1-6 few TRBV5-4 CASSGGRYNSPLHF
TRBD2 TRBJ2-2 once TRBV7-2 CASSFSGTSIPGELFF
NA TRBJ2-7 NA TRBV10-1 CASSEMVRGDSYEQYF
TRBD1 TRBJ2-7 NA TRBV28 CASSRGQGRRLSRYEQYF
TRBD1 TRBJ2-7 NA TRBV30 CAWSGTGGSYEQYF
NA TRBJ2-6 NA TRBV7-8 CASSLARCSGANVLTF
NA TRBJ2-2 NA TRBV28 CASSLFRLGGELFF
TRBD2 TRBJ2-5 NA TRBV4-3 CASSQGLATSETQYF
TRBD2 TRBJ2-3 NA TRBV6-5 CASSPTSGGANTQYF
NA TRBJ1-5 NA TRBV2 CASSGGHNQPQHF
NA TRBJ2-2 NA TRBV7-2 CASQWTENTGELFF
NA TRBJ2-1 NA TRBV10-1 CASSESAVPPPFF
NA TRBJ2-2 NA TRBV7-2 CASSLGMGEGGELFF
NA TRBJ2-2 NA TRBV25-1 CASTGTPNTGELFF
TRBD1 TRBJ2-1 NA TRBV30 CASRGTGGISTYNEQFF